The sequence of this T cell receptor beta chain was determined in a study of blood T cell repertoires in COVID-19. About the study: Acute and convalescent COVID-19 specimens originated in the United States, Italy and Spain. Sources were T cells, B-cell-depleted T cells, or PBMCs; the material itself was cDNA or gDNA.

Some clones are missing from TCRdb's copy, which holds only in-frame ones; the method was immunoSEQ multiplex PCR. This table has about 200,000 clones, approximately 81% appearing once. The CDR3 length is 13 residues. Losses at the gene ends were 6 bases for V and 1 base for J; bases not matched to a gene: 5. The germline V gene encodes CDR1 SQVTM and CDR2 ANQGSEA. Input material: peripheral blood. This chain uses TRBV29-1 with TRBJ1-1; 7 bases map to TRBD1. The source of this sequence is a woman older than 75 with acute or convalescent COVID-19. The CDR3 DNA reads TGCAGCGTACAAGGACAGGCGAACACTGAAGCTTTCTTT. It codes for CSVQGQANTEAFF.